Here is one TCR beta chain with its context. Only Caucasian adults living in Nashville, Tennessee made up the donor group. These data are taken from a study of shared clonotypes between healthy human individuals. Sorted-subset replicate PCR reactions were performed with about 210 ng DNA, corresponding to about 32,000 T cell genomes. Generated by immunoSEQ multiplex PCR, the TCRdb table keeps only in-frame clones and is missing some. The sample lists more than 150,000 clones, approximately 92% occurring once. Per the germline V gene, CDR1 is SNHLY and CDR2 is FYNNEI. CDR3 size: 14 residues. Trimming shortened V by 5 bases and J by 4 bases, and 14 bases separated the two germline ends.

The sample taken for sequencing was naive CD4+ T cells sorted from blood. Noted subset: CD45RA+ positively selected. The receptor was derived from a woman younger than 45 in good health. The chain is built from TRBV2 and TRBJ1-1; possible D gene TRBD1, 6 bases. The CDR3 DNA is TGTGCCAGCAGTCCCGGGGAGGGGGTCACTGAAGCTTTCTTT. Translating gives CASSPGEGVTEAFF.